The entry below describes one T cell receptor (beta chain). Using immunoSEQ multiplex PCR, the repertoire was profiled, and TCRdb retains in-frame clones only, with some absent. This sample carries 20,000 to 25,000 clones, more than 70% of them seen once, and the ten largest clones take 35% to 45%. This specimen belongs to a study of control samples from healthy donors and cancer patients. Sequencing was performed on PBMCs. This receptor was taken from a man aged 60 to 69 with head and neck cancer.

CDR3 nucleotides: TGTGCCAGTAGTATAGATTGGGGCGACAGGGGTTCCTATAATTCACCCCTCCACTTT. Amino acid sequence: CASSIDWGDRGSYNSPLHF. The chain combines TRBV19 with TRBJ1-6; 8 nucleotides agree with TRBD1. CDR3 length: 19 amino acids. Trimming removed 0 bases from V and 1 base from J; junction bases left unmatched: 8. Germline V lookup: CDR1 LNHDA, CDR2 SQIVND (reference sequence).